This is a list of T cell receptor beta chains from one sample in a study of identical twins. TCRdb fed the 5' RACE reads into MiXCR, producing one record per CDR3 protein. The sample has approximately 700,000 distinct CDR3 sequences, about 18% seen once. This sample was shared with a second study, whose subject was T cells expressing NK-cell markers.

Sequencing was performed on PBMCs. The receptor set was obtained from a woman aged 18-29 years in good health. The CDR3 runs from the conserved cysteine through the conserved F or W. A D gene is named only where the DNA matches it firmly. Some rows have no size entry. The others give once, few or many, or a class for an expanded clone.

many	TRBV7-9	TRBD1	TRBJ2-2	TGTGCCAGCAACGGGACAGGGGGCTTTACCGGGGAGCTGTTTTTT	CASNGTGGFTGELFF
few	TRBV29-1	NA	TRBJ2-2	TGCAGCGCAGACTCATCCACCGGGGAGCTGTTTTTT	CSADSSTGELFF
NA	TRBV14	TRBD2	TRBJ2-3	TGTGCCAGCAGCCAAGGGGACTATAGCACAGATACGCAGTATTTT	CASSQGDYSTDTQYF
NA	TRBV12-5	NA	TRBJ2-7	TGTGCTAGTGCCCCGACTAGATCCTACGAGCAGTACTTC	CASAPTRSYEQYF
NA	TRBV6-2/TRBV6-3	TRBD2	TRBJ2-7	TGTGCCAGCAGTTACTCGGCGGGAGACAACGAGCAGTACTTC	CASSYSAGDNEQYF
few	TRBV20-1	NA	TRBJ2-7	TGCAGTGCTAGAAATGCGGGAAGGGGCTCGGTTGACGAGCAGTACTTC	CSARNAGRGSVDEQYF
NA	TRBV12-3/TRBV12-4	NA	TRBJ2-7	TGTGCCAGCAGTTTAAGGGGGACGACGAACTACGAGCAGTACTTC	CASSLRGTTNYEQYF
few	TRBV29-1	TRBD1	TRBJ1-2	TGCAGCACTTTGACAGGGGGCGATTATGGCTACACCTTC	CSTLTGGDYGYTF
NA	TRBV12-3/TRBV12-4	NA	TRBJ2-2	TGTGCCAGCGGCTGGATAGGAGGGGTAAACACCGGGGAGCTGTTTTTT	CASGWIGGVNTGELFF
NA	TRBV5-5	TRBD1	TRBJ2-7	TGTGCCAGCAGCTCCGGGACAGGGGGCATCGAGCAGTACTTC	CASSSGTGGIEQYF
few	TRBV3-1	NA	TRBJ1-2	TGTGCCAGCAGCCGAAGGTCGAATTCTTATGGCTACACCTTC	CASSRRSNSYGYTF
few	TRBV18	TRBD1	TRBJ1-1	TGTGCCAGCTCACTAGGACAGGTGATCAACACTGAAGCTTTCTTT	CASSLGQVINTEAFF
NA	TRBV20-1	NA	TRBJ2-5	TGCAGTGCTAGGTTGAGGGCTCAAGAGACCCAGTACTTC	CSARLRAQETQYF
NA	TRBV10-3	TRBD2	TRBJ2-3	TGTGCCATCAGCCCAGCGGGGGGGATCACAGATACGCAGTATTTT	CAISPAGGITDTQYF
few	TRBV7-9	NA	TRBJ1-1	TGTGCCAGCAGCTTCAGGGAACGGGCCACTGAAGCTTTCTTT	CASSFRERATEAFF
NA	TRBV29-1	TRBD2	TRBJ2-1	TGCAGCGTTTTAGCGGGAGTCGCCTACAATGAGCAGTTCTTC	CSVLAGVAYNEQFF
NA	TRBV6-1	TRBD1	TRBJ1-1	TGTGCCAGCGGAGGAGGACAGGGGAGGACTGAAGCTTTCTTT	CASGGGQGRTEAFF
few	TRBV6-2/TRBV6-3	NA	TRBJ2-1	TGTGCCAGCAGTCATAGCGCCGAGCAGTTCTTC	CASSHSAEQFF
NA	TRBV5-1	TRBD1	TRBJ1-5	TGCGCCAGCAGCCCGACAGGGGCCGATCAGCCCCAGCATTTT	CASSPTGADQPQHF
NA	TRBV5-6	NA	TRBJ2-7	TGTGCCAGCAGCTTGCCGGCCTCCTACGAGCAGTACTTC	CASSLPASYEQYF
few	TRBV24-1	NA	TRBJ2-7	TGTGCCACCAGTGACCCCCGGACAGCCGAGCAGTACTTC	CATSDPRTAEQYF
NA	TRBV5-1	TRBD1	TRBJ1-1	TGCGCCAGCAGCTTGGCCAACGACAGGGGGACTGAAGCTTTCTTT	CASSLANDRGTEAFF
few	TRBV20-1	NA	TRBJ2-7	TGCAGTGTCGGGAGAAAGGACGAGCAGTACTTC	CSVGRKDEQYF
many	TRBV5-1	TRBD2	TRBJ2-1	TGCGCCAGCAGCGGCGAACTAGCGGGAAGAAATGAGCAGTTCTTC	CASSGELAGRNEQFF
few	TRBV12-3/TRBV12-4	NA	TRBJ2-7	TGTGCCAGCAGCACTTGGGCCCGGGGGTCCTACGAGCAGTACTTC	CASSTWARGSYEQYF
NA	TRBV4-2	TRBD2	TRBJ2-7	TGTGCCAGCAGCCAAACGGGGGGTCTCTCCTACGAGCAGTACTTC	CASSQTGGLSYEQYF
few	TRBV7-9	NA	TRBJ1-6	TGTGCCAGCAGCCCACCGGGACAATTAGCCTCACCCCTCCACTTT	CASSPPGQLASPLHF
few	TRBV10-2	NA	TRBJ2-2	TGCGCCACTGCAGCCAAAAATGGGGCCGGGGAGCTGTTTTTT	CATAAKNGAGELFF
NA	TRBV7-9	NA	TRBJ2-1	TGTGCCAGCAGCTACCCCAGGGGGGGATACAATGAGCAGTTCTTC	CASSYPRGGYNEQFF
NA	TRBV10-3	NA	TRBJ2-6	TGTGCCATCAGTGATAGGGGGACGGCTAACTCTGGGGCCAACGTCCTGACTTTC	CAISDRGTANSGANVLTF
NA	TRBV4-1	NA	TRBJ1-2	TGCGCCAGCAGCCACGAACAGGGAGGGGGCTATGGCTACACCTTC	CASSHEQGGGYGYTF
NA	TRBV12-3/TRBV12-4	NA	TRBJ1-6	TGTGCCAGCGTCAAGGGCTATAATTCACCCCTCCACTTT	CASVKGYNSPLHF